The 26 T cell receptor beta chains given below trace back to one sample, sequenced in a study of T cells in Graves' hyperthyroidism and ophthalmopathy. Amplified TCR beta CDR3 regions derived from RNA transcripts. The HTBI set primed first-round TCR CDR3 RT-PCR. TCRdb used MiXCR to reprocess the multiplex PCR reads, holding one entry per CDR3 protein. The repertoire includes 400,000 to 600,000 distinct CDR3 sequences, 16% of them detected once, and approximately 30% sits in the top ten. Sequencing was performed on blood. Receptors were obtained from a woman between 25 and 40 years old with Graves' ophthalmopathy.

The table lists this clonotype with many counts. The chain couples TRBV2 to TRBJ2-2, with D perhaps matching TRBD2 (7 bases). Germline CDR1 reads SNHLY; CDR2 reads FYNNEI. The ends were cut back, 9 bases at V and 6 bases at J, with 20 bases in the middle. The CDR3 consists of 15 residues. The CDR3: CASQIGGAVPGELFF. The CDR3 nucleotides read TGTGCCAGTCAGATTGGGGGGGCCGTCCCCGGGGAGCTGTTTTTT.

In this sample, this clonotype turned up many times. The chain carries TRBV20-1 and TRBJ2-3, with 12 bases fitting TRBD2. Germline trimming cut 8 bases from V and 8 bases from J; bases unmatched to any gene: 14. CDR3 length: 15 amino acids. Germline lookup yields CDR1 DFQATT and CDR2 SNEGSKA (reference sequence). The CDR3 loop is CSTGLAGKLSLTQYF. CDR3 DNA sequence: TGCAGTACCGGACTAGCGGGAAAACTGTCTCTTACGCAGTATTTT.

The V call is TRBV20-1, the J call TRBJ2-1; possibly TRBD2 for D (6 bases). The CDR3 contains 14 residues. Germline lookup yields CDR1 DFQATT and CDR2 SNEGSKA (reference sequence). V lost 1 base and J 7 bases, leaving 14 bases between the germline ends. CDR3 bases: TGCAGTGCTAGAGTCGGGGGATTAGAAAATGAGCAGTTCTTC. It translates to CSARVGGLENEQFF.

The chain uses TRBV30 and TRBJ2-3, with D possibly matching TRBD1 (5 bases). Between the trimmed V and J ends, which lost 4 bases and 2 bases, there was a span of 16 bases. The CDR3 runs to 15 residues. Germline lookup yields CDR1 GTSNPN and CDR2 SVGIG (reference sequence). In DNA form, the CDR3 reads TGTGCCTGGACGGATAGGGGCGGTTTCACAGATACGCAGTATTTT. It yields the protein CAWTDRGGFTDTQYF. Complete variable domain (other parts from reference TRBV30 and TRBJ2-3): SQTIHQWPATLVQPVGSPLSLECTVEGTSNPNLYWYRQAAGRGLQLLFYSVGIGQISSEVPQNLSASRPQDRQFILSSKKLLLSDSGFYLCAWTDRGGFTDTQYFGPGTRLTVL.

The chain combines TRBV6-1 with TRBJ1-5; unclear D gene. V lost 7 bases and J lost 5, with 15 bases in between. Germline V gene sequence: CDR1 MNHNS, CDR2 SASEGT. This CDR3 is 14 amino acids long. The CDR3 nucleotides read TGTGCCAGCAAAACTCAGGTCGGGGATCAGCCCCAGCATTTT. Translated, it gives CASKTQVGDQPQHF.

This clonotype was detected only a few times. The J gene is TRBJ2-7, the V gene TRBV7-9, with D tentatively TRBD1 or TRBD2 (5 bases each). CDR1 and CDR2 (germline): SEHNR, FQNEAQ (reference sequence). The CDR3 has 16 residues. Trimming shortened V by 1 base and J by 4 bases, and 17 bases separated the two germline ends. The CDR3, as DNA: TGTGCCAGCAGCTTAGGGGGAAACACCAGGGAGTACGAGCAGTACTTC. Encoded protein: CASSLGGNTREYEQYF.

Ten or more counts support this clonotype. The rearrangement links TRBV7-3 to TRBJ2-7, with TRBD2 identical over 8 bases. The CDR3 has 14 amino acids. The V and J ends lost 5 bases and 5 bases, in that order; junction bases with no gene match: 8. Looked up from germline, CDR1 is SGHTA and CDR2 is FQGTGA. CDR3 region: CASSPGGRDNEQYF. CDR3 DNA sequence: TGTGCCAGCAGCCCGGGGGGGCGAGACAACGAGCAGTACTTC.

V gene TRBV7-2 combines with J gene TRBJ1-3, with 7 bases that match TRBD1. Germline CDR1 SGHTA, CDR2 FQGNSA. J lost 2 bases, V lost 5 bases, and 3 bases had no gene match. The CDR3 is 14 residues long. The CDR3, as DNA: TGTGCCAGCAGCACTGACAGGGCTGGAAACACCATATATTTT. Protein product: CASSTDRAGNTIYF.

The V and J genes are TRBV6-5 and TRBJ2-1; weak D call: TRBD2 (5 bases). The length of the CDR3 is 16 residues. V was trimmed by 2 bases and J by 2 bases, leaving 13 bases between them. CDR1 MNHEY and CDR2 SVGAGI come from the germline V gene. The CDR3 loop reads CASSYLSSHPYNEQFF. As DNA, the CDR3 is TGTGCCAGCAGTTACCTATCTAGCCACCCCTACAATGAGCAGTTCTTC.

This clonotype was recorded many times. The rearrangement uses TRBV30 and TRBJ1-5; D gene uncertain. Germline V gives CDR1 GTSNPN, CDR2 SVGIG (reference sequence). The CDR3 spans 13 residues. V lost 2 bases and J 3 bases, leaving 8 bases between the germline ends. CDR3: CAWSTRDNQPQHF. The CDR3 nucleotides read TGTGCCTGGAGTACACGGGACAATCAGCCCCAGCATTTT.

This clonotype has at least ten counts. The rearrangement joins TRBV20-1 to TRBJ2-3, with D uncertain. Deletions cut 0 bases from V and 5 bases from J, with 15 bases between. The length of the CDR3 is 15 residues. Germline V gene sequence: CDR1 DFQATT, CDR2 SNEGSKA (reference sequence). CDR3: CSARDTSLARDTQYF. The CDR3 nucleotides are TGCAGTGCTAGAGATACGTCTCTCGCCCGAGATACGCAGTATTTT.

This clonotype was counted between two and nine times. Here the CDR3 reads CASSYHNSGPQHF. As DNA, the CDR3 is TGTGCCAGCAGTTACCATAACAGTGGGCCCCAGCATTTT. The chain is built from TRBV6-6 and TRBJ1-5, with unresolved D. CDR1 MNHNY and CDR2 SVGAGI come from the germline V gene (reference sequence). This CDR3 spans 13 amino acids. The V gene lost 2 bases and the J gene lost 9 bases, with 11 bases spanning the gap.

The J gene is TRBJ2-2, the V gene TRBV7-3; D is ambiguous. Trimming removed 1 base at V and 6 bases at J, with 6 bases between. The CDR3 is made up of 13 amino acids. The germline V gene has CDR1 SGHTA and CDR2 FQGTGA. CDR3 nucleotide sequence: TGTGCCAGCAGCTTAATGCAGTCCGGGGAGCTGTTTTTT. Protein sequence: CASSLMQSGELFF.

This clonotype has at least ten counts. V usage is TRBV20-1 and J usage is TRBJ1-6; TRBD1 agrees at 9 bases. The V and J ends lost 0 bases and 6 bases, in that order; junction bases with no gene match: 6. Germline CDR1 and CDR2: DFQATT and SNEGSKA (reference sequence). The CDR3 sequence is 16 residues long. The CDR3 bases are TGCAGTGCTAGAGAGACAGGGGGTCTCGGTAATTCACCCCTCCACTTT. Protein: CSARETGGLGNSPLHF.

The V call is TRBV7-2, the J call TRBJ2-2, with TRBD1 identical over 9 bases. V trimming: 5 bases; J trimming: 7 bases; junction bases outside the gene matches: 2. Germline V gene sequence: CDR1 SGHTA, CDR2 FQGNSA. This CDR3 comprises 13 residues. CDR3 in DNA: TGTGCCAGCAGCGGGACAGGGCTCGGGGAGCTGTTTTTT. It encodes CASSGTGLGELFF. Complete variable domain (other parts from reference TRBV7-2 and TRBJ2-2): GAGVSQSPSNKVTEKGKDVELRCDPISGHTALYWYRQSLGQGLEFLIYFQGNSAPDKSGLPSDRFSAERTGGSVSTLTIQRTQQEDSAVYLCASSGTGLGELFFGEGSRLTVL.

A remark on this clonotype: A much larger clone lies one base from this, so it may be a read error. The chain carries TRBV2 and TRBJ1-2; D not certain. This CDR3 has 12 amino acids. V lost 1 base and J lost 7, with 7 bases in between. Per the germline V gene, CDR1 is SNHLY and CDR2 is FYNNEI. The CDR3 bases are TGTGCCAGCAGTGAAGACAGCTGTGGCTACACCTTC. It is translated as CASSEDSCGYTF.

A few counts support this clonotype. V and J are TRBV7-8 and TRBJ1-4; D possibly corresponds to TRBD1 (6 bases). This CDR3 has 13 residues. V was shortened by 6 bases and J by 10 bases, with 15 bases between the two germline ends. The germline CDR1 and CDR2 sequences are SGHVS and FQNEAQ. The CDR3: CASRQEGGIKLFF. CDR3 nucleotides: TGTGCCAGCAGGCAGGAGGGGGGTATAAAACTGTTTTTT.

The table lists this clonotype with many counts. This chain uses TRBV2 with TRBJ2-1; D is perhaps TRBD2 (6 bases). V lost 8 bases to trimming and J lost 8 bases, with 16 bases between them. This CDR3 region has 13 residues. Germline V lookup: CDR1 SNHLY, CDR2 FYNNEI. For the CDR3, the DNA is TGTGCCAGCGGTTTAGCGGAAGGCTATGAGCAGTTCTTC. As protein: CASGLAEGYEQFF. Looking up the rest from reference TRBV2 and TRBJ2-1 gives the full variable domain: EPEVTQTPSHQVTQMGQEVILRCVPISNHLYFYWYRQILGQKVEFLVSFYNNEISEKSEIFDDQFSVERPDGSNFTLKIRSTKLEDSAMYFCASGLAEGYEQFFGPGTRLTVL.

V usage is TRBV5-1 and J usage is TRBJ1-2, with a tentative D call TRBD1 (5 bases). The CDR3 loop spans 15 amino acids. Trimming removed 4 bases at V and 1 base at J, with 14 bases between. Germline CDR1 reads SGHRS; CDR2 reads YFSETQ. The CDR3: CASSNNGGSNYGYTF. For the CDR3, the DNA is TGCGCCAGCAGCAACAATGGGGGGAGTAACTATGGCTACACCTTC.

The V gene is TRBV10-3, the J gene TRBJ1-2; TRBD1 matches at 10 bases. Germline CDR1 is ENHRY and CDR2 is SYGVKD. The V gene end was trimmed by 6 bases and the J gene end by 4 bases; junction bases not matched to a gene: 8. The CDR3 is made up of 15 amino acids. The DNA for the CDR3 is TGTGCCATCAGAGGACAGGGGGGCTCTACCTATGGCTACACCTTC. Its protein is CAIRGQGGSTYGYTF.

This clonotype occurred once. The chain carries TRBV24-1 and TRBJ1-5; maybe TRBD1 (6 bases). The CDR3 totals 18 residues. Trimming shortened V by 4 bases and J by 7 bases, and 25 bases separated the two germline ends. The germline gives CDR1 KGHDR, CDR2 SFDVKD. The CDR3 DNA reads as TGTGCCACCAGTGACCTTGCCCCCGGACTCCGAGGGGGACAGCCCCAGCATTTT. Its translation is CATSDLAPGLRGGQPQHF.

This clonotype came up many times. CDR3 residues: CASRPDRYNEQFF. CDR3 nucleotide sequence: TGCGCCAGCAGACCGGACAGATACAATGAGCAGTTCTTC. The V call is TRBV5-1, the J call TRBJ2-1; the D gene is possibly TRBD1 (6 bases). CDR1 is SGHRS, CDR2 YFSETQ, per germline. Between the trimmed V and J ends, which lost 5 bases and 4 bases, there was a span of 10 bases. There are 13 residues in the CDR3.

This clonotype was seen many times. The V gene is TRBV3-1, the J gene TRBJ2-2; a possible D gene is TRBD1 (5 bases). Trimming removed 0 bases at V and 3 bases at J, with 11 bases between. This CDR3 has 16 residues. Germline CDR1 is LGHDT and CDR2 is YNNKEL (reference sequence). This CDR3 is CASSQDQGVDTGELFF. The CDR3 DNA sequence: TGTGCCAGCAGCCAAGATCAAGGGGTCGACACCGGGGAGCTGTTTTTT. Variable domain in full (rest from reference TRBV3-1 and TRBJ2-2): DTAVSQTPKYLVTQMGNDKSIKCEQNLGHDTMYWYKQDSKKFLKIMFSYNNKELIINETVPNRFSPKSPDKAHLNLHINSLELGDSAVYFCASSQDQGVDTGELFFGEGSRLTVL.

The sample holds many counts of this clonotype. The CDR3 loop is CASSEGRQGPYQETQYF. The DNA of the CDR3 is TGTGCCAGCAGTGAAGGTAGACAGGGCCCGTACCAAGAGACCCAGTACTTC. This chain uses TRBV2 with TRBJ2-5; 7 nucleotides align to TRBD1. With V trimmed by 1 base and J by 0 bases, 8 bases remained unmatched. The CDR3 is 17 residues long. Germline-derived CDR1 and CDR2 are SNHLY and FYNNEI.

The V gene is TRBV7-9, the J gene TRBJ1-5, with D possibly matching TRBD1 (5 bases). The length of the CDR3 is 16 residues. Trimming took 1 base from V and 9 from J, leaving 19 bases between them. From germline, CDR1 is SEHNR and CDR2 FQNEAQ (reference sequence). The CDR3 region is CASSLGDSGGYWPQHF. The CDR3 DNA sequence: TGTGCCAGCAGCTTAGGAGACAGCGGAGGATACTGGCCCCAGCATTTT. The whole variable domain, filled in from reference TRBV7-9 and TRBJ1-5, reads DTGVSQNPRHKITKRGQNVTFRCDPISEHNRLYWYRQTLGQGPEFLTYFQNEAQLEKSRLLSDRFSAERPKGSFSTLEIQRTEQGDSAMYLCASSLGDSGGYWPQHFGDGTRLSIL.

This clonotype was seen a few times. J is TRBJ2-1 and V is TRBV10-3; 9 bases line up with TRBD1. This CDR3 is built from 16 residues. V lost 2 bases and J lost 6; bases outside the gene matches: 8. Germline V gene data show CDR1 as ENHRY and CDR2 as SYGVKD. CDR3 sequence: CAISEPEDRGGNEQFF. CDR3 in DNA: TGTGCCATCAGTGAGCCAGAGGACAGGGGCGGCAATGAGCAGTTCTTC.